Listed here is a single TCR beta chain. This entry is derived from a study of cytomegalovirus exposure and HLA in healthy donors. The validation cohort, a group of 90 to 150 subjects, included the donors and was separate from the approximately 670-subject first cohort. Some clones are missing from TCRdb's copy, which holds only in-frame ones; the method was immunoSEQ multiplex PCR. The sample shows about 340,000 clones, 86% of them seen only once. The CDR3 is 13 amino acids. Germline V CDR1 and CDR2: SNHLY, FYNNEI. The V gene lost 7 bases and the J gene lost 7 bases, with 17 bases spanning the gap. Sequencing was carried out using PBMCs. This sequence originates from a woman between 18 and 29 years old in good health and CMV-seronegative. J is TRBJ2-7 and V is TRBV2, with D perhaps TRBD1 (6 bases). The CDR3 DNA sequence: TGTGCCAGCACCATAACAGGGTTGAGGGAGCAGTACTTC. Its translation: CASTITGLREQYF.